The rows below give T cell receptor beta chains drawn from one sample of a study of blood T cell repertoires in COVID-19. Here immunoSEQ multiplex PCR was the method, and the copy in TCRdb shows in-frame clones only, minus some. The data show nearly 300,000 clones, approximately 84% seen once. The source material was peripheral blood. These receptors were taken from a human donor with COVID-19, enrolled during active disease. The donor label of this sample is uncertain. Both conserved end residues are part of each CDR3. A D gene is named only where the DNA matches it firmly. Clone sizes are given selectively: once, few, many, or a class where the clone is expanded.

d_call clone_size j_call v_call cdr3_nt cdr3_aa
NA NA TRBJ2-1 TRBV7-2 TGTGCCAGCAGCTGGGGCCTGACAGGTGCAGCCAATGAGCAGTTCTTC CASSWGLTGAANEQFF
NA once TRBJ1-5 TRBV28 TGTGCCAGCACCGGGGCAGGGGAGAATCAGCCCCAGCATTTT CASTGAGENQPQHF
TRBD1 NA TRBJ1-2 TRBV27 TGTGCCAGCAGTCGGACAGGGGATCATGGCTACACCTTC CASSRTGDHGYTF
NA NA TRBJ1-3 TRBV11-2 TGTGCCAGCAGCCCGGACAGCTCTGGAAACACCATATATTTT CASSPDSSGNTIYF
TRBD2 NA TRBJ2-1 TRBV29-1 TGCAGCGCTCCCCTAGCGGGAGGGCAGCGCTCCTACAATGAGCAGTTCTTC CSAPLAGGQRSYNEQFF
NA NA TRBJ2-7 TRBV4-3 TGCGCCAGCAGCCCCCCCTCCGAGCAGTACTTC CASSPPSEQYF
NA NA TRBJ1-2 TRBV12-3/TRBV12-4 TGTGCCAGCAGTTTGAGGAACTATGGCTACACCTTC CASSLRNYGYTF
TRBD1 NA TRBJ2-7 TRBV7-9 TGTGCCAGCAGCAATCAAGGGACAGGCTTAATCTACGAGCAGTACTTC CASSNQGTGLIYEQYF
NA NA TRBJ1-2 TRBV6-5 TGTGCCAGCAGACGTCAGGGAGGGTATGGCTACACCTTC CASRRQGGYGYTF
NA NA TRBJ2-7 TRBV7-7 TGTGCTAGCAGCTTAGCTGTGGACAGATCCTACGAGCAGTACTTC CASSLAVDRSYEQYF
TRBD1 NA TRBJ1-1 TRBV12-5 TGTGCTAGTGGTGGGACAGGGCTGGATGGGAACACTGAAGCTTTCTTT CASGGTGLDGNTEAFF
NA NA TRBJ2-3 TRBV6-1 TGTGCCAGCAGTGAGCAAGGAGGAGTGGGAACGCAGTATTTT CASSEQGGVGTQYF
NA NA TRBJ2-7 TRBV19 TGTGCCAGTAGTCACGGAGGACGGCTGTCTGACGAGCAGTACTTC CASSHGGRLSDEQYF
NA many TRBJ1-6 TRBV19 TGTGCCAGTAGTCCCGACAGTTATAATTCACCCCTCCACTTT CASSPDSYNSPLHF
TRBD1 NA TRBJ2-2 TRBV6-4 TGTGCCAGCAGAGAACAGGGGGCGAACACCGGGGAGCTGTTTTTT CASREQGANTGELFF
TRBD2 NA TRBJ2-3 TRBV29-1 TGCAGCGCCGATATGCGATCCCCGGGACTAGGAATAGATACGCAGTATTTT CSADMRSPGLGIDTQYF
TRBD2 once TRBJ2-7 TRBV28 TGTGCCAGCAGTCGCTTGTCTAGCGGGACGATCTACGAGCAGTACTTC CASSRLSSGTIYEQYF
NA NA TRBJ2-2 TRBV29-1 TGCAGCGTGCGGTCCCAGCTAGCCGGGGAGCTGTTTTTT CSVRSQLAGELFF
TRBD1 NA TRBJ2-3 TRBV6-6 TGTGCCAGCAGCCGGGACAGGGGTGTAACAGATACGCAGTATTTT CASSRDRGVTDTQYF
TRBD2 NA TRBJ2-3 TRBV15 TGTGCCACCAGCAATCCTCAGGGAGGGCTTTATACGCAGTATTTT CATSNPQGGLYTQYF
TRBD1 NA TRBJ1-5 TRBV28 TGTGCCAGCAGTTTACCGCAGGGGGCTGGCAATCAGCCCCAGCATTTT CASSLPQGAGNQPQHF
NA NA TRBJ2-3 TRBV27 TGTGCCAGCAGTTTACGGCGGGGAAACACAGATACGCAGTATTTT CASSLRRGNTDTQYF
NA NA TRBJ2-2 TRBV6-5 TGTGCCAGCAAACAGGGAAACACCGGGGAGCTGTTTTTT CASKQGNTGELFF
NA NA TRBJ2-2 TRBV28 TGTGCCAGCAGTACAGGGGGATGGACTAGAGCGAACACCGGGGAGCTGTTTTTT CASSTGGWTRANTGELFF
TRBD1 NA TRBJ1-1 TRBV2 TGTGCCAGCAGTGGGGACAGGGGGTTGGTCACTGAAGCTTTCTTT CASSGDRGLVTEAFF
TRBD2 NA TRBJ2-2 TRBV5-1 TGCGCCAGCAGCTTTACTAGCGGGAACACCGGGGAGCTGTTTTTT CASSFTSGNTGELFF
NA NA TRBJ2-3 TRBV29-1 TGCAGCGCTCGGCCATTGACAGTTACAGATACGCAGTATTTT CSARPLTVTDTQYF
NA few TRBJ2-2 TRBV4-1 TGCGCCAGCAGCCAAGATCTAACGGTCACCGGGGAGCTGTTTTTT CASSQDLTVTGELFF